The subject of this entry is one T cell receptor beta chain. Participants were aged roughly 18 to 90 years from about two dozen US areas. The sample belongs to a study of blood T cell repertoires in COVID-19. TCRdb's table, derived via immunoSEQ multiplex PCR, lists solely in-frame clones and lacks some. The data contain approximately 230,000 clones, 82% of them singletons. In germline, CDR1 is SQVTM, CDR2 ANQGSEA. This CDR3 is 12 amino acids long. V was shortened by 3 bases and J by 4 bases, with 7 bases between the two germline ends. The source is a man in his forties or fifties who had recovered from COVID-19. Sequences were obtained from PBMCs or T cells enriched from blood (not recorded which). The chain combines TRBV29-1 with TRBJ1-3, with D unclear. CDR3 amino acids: CSVDTRGNTIYF. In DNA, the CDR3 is TGCAGCGTTGATACACGAGGAAACACCATATATTTT.